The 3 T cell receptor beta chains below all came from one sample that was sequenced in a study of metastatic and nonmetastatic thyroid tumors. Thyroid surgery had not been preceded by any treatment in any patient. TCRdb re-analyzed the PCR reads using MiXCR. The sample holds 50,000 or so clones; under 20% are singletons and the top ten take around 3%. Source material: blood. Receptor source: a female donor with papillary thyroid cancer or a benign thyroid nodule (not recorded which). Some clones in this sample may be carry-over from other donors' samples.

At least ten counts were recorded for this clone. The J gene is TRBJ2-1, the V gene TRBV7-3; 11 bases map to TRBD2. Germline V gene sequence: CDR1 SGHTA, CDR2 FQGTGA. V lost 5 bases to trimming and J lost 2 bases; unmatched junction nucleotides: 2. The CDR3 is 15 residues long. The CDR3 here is CASSLGLAAYNEQFF. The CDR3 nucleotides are TGTGCCAGCAGCCTGGGACTAGCGGCCTACAATGAGCAGTTCTTC.

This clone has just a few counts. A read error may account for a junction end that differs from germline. CDR3 region: CASSLRPPGLSVYEQYF. The CDR3 nucleotides read TGTGCCAGTAGTTTACGCCCTCCGGGACTATCGGTCTACGAGCAGTACTTC. This chain uses TRBV28 with TRBJ2-7; TRBD2 matches at 7 bases. Germline CDR1 MDHEN, CDR2 SYDVKM. The CDR3 has 17 residues. Full variable domain (remainder filled in from reference TRBV28 and TRBJ2-7): DVKVTQSSRYLVKRTGEKVFLECVQDMDHENMFWYRQDPGLGLRLIYFSYDVKMKEKGDIPEGYSVSREKKERFSLILESASTNQTSMYLCASSLRPPGLSVYEQYFGPGTRLTVT.

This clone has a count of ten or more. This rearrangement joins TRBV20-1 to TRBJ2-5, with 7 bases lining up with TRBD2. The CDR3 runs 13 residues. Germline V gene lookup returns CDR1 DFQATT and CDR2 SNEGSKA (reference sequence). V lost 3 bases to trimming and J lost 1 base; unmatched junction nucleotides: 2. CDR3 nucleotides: TGCAGTGCTAGCCGGACTAGCCAAGAGACCCAGTACTTC. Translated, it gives CSASRTSQETQYF.